This T cell receptor (beta chain) was obtained from a study of T-cell reconstitution after alpha-beta-depleted transplantation in children. Unique molecular identifiers were incorporated into the prepared TCRbeta library. TCRdb fed the PCR reads into MiXCR, producing one record per CDR3 protein. The table includes roughly 100,000 distinct CDR3 sequences, 4.5% to 7.5% detected once. Germline V gives CDR1 KGHSH, CDR2 LQKENI. The ends were cut back, 5 bases at V and 5 bases at J, with 16 bases in the middle. CDR3 length equals 14 residues. Notes on this clonotype: Its antigen is unknown.

Study results and limitations: One year after transplant, T-cell counts and diversity came mostly from newly produced T cells. Where alpha-beta T cells came from about two months after transplant was reportedly several hundred expanded graft clones.

The V call is TRBV18, the J call TRBJ2-7, with D tentatively TRBD2 (6 bases). The receptor comes from a female patient under 10 years old who had a stem cell transplant for Fanconi anemia, so the T cells may come from the graft donor. The input for sequencing was PBMCs, mostly from graft donor cells, taken 60 days after TCRalphabeta/CD19-depleted stem cell transplant. The CDR3 reads CASSLSQGGDEQYF. As DNA, the CDR3 is TGTGCCAGCTCATTAAGTCAGGGAGGTGACGAGCAGTACTTC. The full variable domain, in which reference TRBV18 and TRBJ2-7 provide the parts outside the CDR3, is NAGVMQNPRHLVRRRGQEARLRCSPMKGHSHVYWYRQLPEEGLKFMVYLQKENIIDESGMPKERFSAEFPKEGPSILRIQQVVRGDSAAYFCASSLSQGGDEQYFGPGTRLTVT.